This TCR beta chain is from a study of blood T cell repertoires in COVID-19. Study background: Collection of acute and convalescent COVID-19 samples took place in the United States, Italy and Spain. In each case, the material was cDNA or gDNA derived from T cells, B-cell-depleted T cells, or PBMCs.

In Cohort 3, a recovered donor had either two negative PCRs, clearance, or symptom resolution. Under the authors' procedure: Using reference gene primer amplification, nucleated cell counts were estimated. Clones were read by immunoSEQ multiplex PCR, and TCRdb kept only the in-frame ones, dropping some. V and J calls and clone size are as listed in that table; D and trimming were resolved from the DNA. This sample yields roughly 200,000 clones, of which about 82% are seen a single time; 7% to 10% belongs to the top ten. The CDR3 is 17 residues long. With 4 bases clipped from V and 6 bases from J, the junction kept 15 bases outside the gene matches. Germline V gene lookup returns CDR1 SGHTA and CDR2 FQGTGA.

The specimen sequenced was PBMCs or T cells enriched from blood (not recorded which). The source of this sequence is a woman in her twenties or thirties who had recovered from COVID-19. This chain links TRBV7-3 with TRBJ2-1; 7 bases line up with TRBD1. CDR3 sequence: CASSSGNRDSFSNEQFF. CDR3 DNA: TGTGCCAGCAGCTCAGGGAACAGGGACAGCTTTAGCAATGAGCAGTTCTTC. Complete variable domain (other parts from reference TRBV7-3 and TRBJ2-1): GAGVSQTPSNKVTEKGKYVELRCDPISGHTALYWYRQSLGQGPEFLIYFQGTGAADDSGLPNDRFFAVRPEGSVSTLKIQRTERGDSAVYLCASSSGNRDSFSNEQFFGPGTRLTVL.